Listed below are T cell receptor beta chains from one sample, sequenced in a study of spatial heterogeneity in lung cancer. One entry per CDR3 protein results from TCRdb running MiXCR on the 5' RACE reads. The sample carries 35,000 to 55,000 distinct CDR3 sequences, around 7.1% recorded once. Specimen: PBMCs, collected at surgery. All receptors come from a female donor with early-stage non-small cell lung cancer. The CDR3 runs from the conserved cysteine through the conserved F or W. D genes are given only for firm matches. Clone size appears in some rows only: once, few, many, or a class for an expanded clone.

size: few
J: TRBJ2-3
V: TRBV5-4
D: TRBD1
CDR3: CASSQVGQGATDTQYF
DNA: TGTGCCAGCAGCCAGGTGGGACAGGGGGCCACAGATACGCAGTATTTT

size: many
J: TRBJ1-5
V: TRBV20-1
D: TRBD1
CDR3: CSARDRQGYQPQHF
DNA: TGCAGTGCTAGAGATCGACAGGGCTATCAGCCCCAGCATTTT

size: many
J: TRBJ2-3
V: TRBV4-2
D: -
CDR3: CASSQEARPSTDTQYF
DNA: TGTGCCAGCAGCCAAGAGGCCCGCCCTAGCACAGATACGCAGTATTTT

size: many
J: TRBJ2-1
V: TRBV3-1
D: TRBD1
CDR3: CASSLIQGTNEQFF
DNA: TGTGCCAGCAGCCTAATACAGGGGACGAATGAGCAGTTCTTC

size: few
J: TRBJ2-1
V: TRBV7-7
D: TRBD1
CDR3: CASSRARGQEQFF
DNA: TGTGCCAGCAGCCGCGCCAGGGGGCAAGAGCAGTTCTTC

size: many
J: TRBJ1-2
V: TRBV6-5
D: TRBD1
CDR3: CASSYAGQGDYGYTF
DNA: TGTGCCAGCAGTTACGCGGGTCAGGGGGACTATGGCTACACCTTC

size: -
J: TRBJ2-7
V: TRBV20-1
D: TRBD1
CDR3: CSAGPDRGYEQYF
DNA: TGCAGTGCTGGACCGGACAGGGGGTACGAGCAGTACTTC

size: many
J: TRBJ2-5
V: TRBV27
D: TRBD1
CDR3: CASSLNPPGQAQETQYF
DNA: TGTGCCAGCAGTTTAAACCCGCCCGGACAGGCCCAAGAGACCCAGTACTTC

size: few
J: TRBJ2-5
V: TRBV25-1
D: -
CDR3: CASSEAGEYQETQYF
DNA: TGTGCCAGCAGTGAGGCCGGAGAGTACCAAGAGACCCAGTACTTC

size: many
J: TRBJ2-2
V: TRBV12-3/TRBV12-4
D: -
CDR3: CASSFLDGATRGELFF
DNA: TGTGCCAGCAGTTTTCTTGACGGGGCGACTCGTGGGGAGCTGTTTTTT

size: many
J: TRBJ2-5
V: TRBV18
D: -
CDR3: CASSPGGGETQYF
DNA: TGTGCCAGCTCACCAGGCGGAGGGGAGACCCAGTACTTC

size: many
J: TRBJ1-4
V: TRBV7-2
D: -
CDR3: CASSLWDKNEKLFF
DNA: TGTGCCAGCAGCTTATGGGACAAGAATGAAAAACTGTTTTTT

size: many
J: TRBJ2-7
V: TRBV5-1
D: -
CDR3: CASSRGTANFYEQYF
DNA: TGCGCCAGCAGCAGGGGGACCGCGAACTTCTACGAGCAGTACTTC

size: many
J: TRBJ2-1
V: TRBV5-1
D: TRBD2
CDR3: CASSPAASGGYNEQFF
DNA: TGCGCCAGCAGCCCGGCGGCTAGCGGGGGATACAATGAGCAGTTCTTC

size: many
J: TRBJ2-3
V: TRBV7-2
D: -
CDR3: CASSSSPNTQYF
DNA: TGTGCCAGCAGCTCCTCCCCTAATACGCAGTATTTT

size: few
J: TRBJ1-1
V: TRBV18
D: -
CDR3: CASSPNQGLNTEAFF
DNA: TGTGCCAGCTCACCTAATCAGGGTTTGAACACTGAAGCTTTCTTT

size: -
J: TRBJ2-7
V: TRBV5-1
D: -
CDR3: CASSLVGGEQYF
DNA: TGCGCCAGCAGCTTGGTAGGGGGCGAGCAGTACTTC